This TCR beta chain came from a study of blood T cells in healthy people across ages (dated by TCRdb to between 2014 and 2016). About the investigation overall: In model experiments, template switching captured roughly one uniquely barcoded TCR beta cDNA molecule for every two T cells. To track age-related changes in TCR beta repertoire diversity, the study relied on deep sequencing normalized with unique cDNA molecular identifiers. Four age groups were formed from the donors: young (average about 17 years), middle-aged (just under 40), aged (62) and long-lived (more than 75). Donors of different ages were randomly distributed across sequencing lanes to avoid experimental bias. For two donors (one aged 18 to 29 and one aged 80 or older), the study analyzed two additional independent replicas of 1 million unique cDNA reads from the same blood draw. General conclusions and limits of the study: Since profiling was done on bulk unsorted PBMCs, naive and antigen-experienced compartments could not be conclusively compared. Because donor CMV infection status was unknown, age-related changes in expanded clonotypes were potentially confounded. Compared with the aged group, the long-lived group had more naive CD4+ T cells, fewer expanded clones and increased TCR diversity, suggesting age selection. Estimates of total diversity based on one million sequenced T cells were regarded as lower bounds and as underestimates. Observed TCR beta diversity per million T cells fell roughly linearly with age, and a significant reduction was already apparent by age approximately 41. There was a strong correlation between observed TCR beta diversity and the percentage of naive T cells measured by flow cytometry.

Library creation used 5' RACE. Instrument used: Illumina HiSeq 2500. A second PCR of about 7 to 12 cycles was run with a J-beta primer mix and a sample-barcoded 5' primer. Each TCR beta cDNA molecule received a unique molecular identifier from a template-switch 5' adaptor carrying 12 random nucleotides. Each sample yielded at least 2.5 million CDR3-containing paired-end reads. All of the RNA was converted into first-strand cDNA using the Mint cDNA synthesis kit, with a TRBC-specific oligonucleotide serving as the primer. After uracil-DNA glycosylase treatment, a first 18-cycle PCR used universal primers M1SS and BC2_uni_R on all cDNA. In the original analysis: For normalization, 1 million high-quality reads, each with a distinct molecular identifier, were randomly selected from each sample. Reads with shared molecular identifiers were discarded instead of being binned into consensus sequences. MiTCR, set to a Q25 quality threshold and the strictest error-elimination algorithm, was used for CDR3 identification, clonotype clustering and error correction. Lower-bound total TCR beta diversity was estimated with a nonparametric unseen species model using Euler transformation. TCRdb itself trimmed the public reads at Q25 with fastp, ran MiXCR and retained productive beta chains. Rows are combined by CDR3 protein, so each entry shows the most common genes and DNA. The V and J calls here are based on TCRdb, not the publication. The sample table shows hundreds of thousands of distinct CDR3 sequences, and 25% to 30% are seen once. 15% to 18% of the sample is held by the ten biggest clonotypes.

On this clonotype: No antigen is known for it. The input lacks base qualities; no much larger clone sits a single base away.

The donors were 40 or so Caucasian individuals from Russia, aged roughly 6 to 100 years, who were systemically healthy. Each donor gave about 11 milliliters of peripheral blood, drawn into EDTA-treated Vacutainer tubes. Ficoll-Paque density-gradient centrifugation was used to isolate PBMCs, with at least 7 million per sample. Trizol reagent was used to extract total RNA from the PBMCs, yielding at least 5.5 micrograms per sample. Naive CD45RAhigh/CD27high T cell percentages were measured by flow cytometry on a PBMC aliquot from every donor. The germline V gene gives CDR1 as SGHVS and CDR2 as FNYEAQ. For this chain, trimming is 0 bases at the V end and 0 bases at the J end, and the number of junction bases without a gene match is 7. Taken from cysteine to phenylalanine, the CDR3 has 18 residues. Just CDR3 DNA is preserved here, 54 bases in frame from base 1.

Sequencing was carried out using blood. The clonotype originates from a woman over 75 in good health. The sequence joins TRBV7-6 to TRBJ2-3, and TRBD2 matches 9 of the central bases. This receptor carries the CDR3 CASSLARAGGTSTDTQYF. The nucleotides are TGTGCCAGCAGCTTAGCGCGGGCGGGGGGGACCAGCACAGATACGCAGTATTTT.